These 9 T cell receptor beta chains were sequenced from one sample in a study of memory CD4+ T cells and cytomegalovirus serostatus. Sequencing was performed with immunoSEQ multiplex PCR; in TCRdb, only in-frame clones are kept and a portion is missing. The data contain around 63,000 clones, about 78% of them seen just once; the ten biggest clones take up under 6%. Single viable CD3+CD4+CD8-CD45RO+ cells were sorted as the memory CD4+ T cells. Sequenced: memory CD4+ T cells from blood. The receptors stem from an adult in good health and CMV-seropositive.

This clone was counted once. The gene calls are TRBV6-5 and TRBJ1-1, with a possible D match to TRBD1 (6 bases). Deletions cut 6 bases from V and 1 base from J, with 12 bases between. This CDR3 has 14 amino acids. The germline CDR1 and CDR2 sequences are MNHEY and SVGAGI. CDR3 sequence reads: CASRRPDRNTEAFF. For the CDR3, the DNA is TGTGCCAGCAGACGTCCGGACAGGAACACTGAAGCTTTCTTT.

The rearrangement links TRBV7-9 to TRBJ2-3, with 7 bases identical to TRBD1. The germline CDR1 and CDR2 sequences are SEHNR and FQNEAQ (reference sequence). The CDR3 is 17 amino acids. J was trimmed by 3 bases and V by 2 bases; bases with no gene match: 11. The CDR3 loop reads CASSLPRGQEGTDTQYF. CDR3 DNA sequence: TGTGCCAGCAGCTTACCGCGTGGACAGGAAGGAACAGATACGCAGTATTTT.

This clone was recorded only once. This chain connects TRBV28 to TRBJ1-3; possible D gene TRBD1, 5 bases. The CDR3 has 14 amino acids. CDR1 MDHEN and CDR2 SYDVKM come from the germline V gene. Between the trimmed V and J ends, which lost 10 bases and 3 bases, there was a span of 16 bases. The CDR3 protein is CATLPGTRGNTIYF. The DNA for the CDR3 is TGTGCCACCCTCCCCGGGACGCGTGGAAACACCATATATTTT.

This clone has only a few counts. The chain combines TRBV5-1 with TRBJ1-1; 7 bases are shared with TRBD1. This CDR3 region has 15 residues. Germline CDR1 is SGHRS and CDR2 is YFSETQ. With V trimmed by 4 bases and J by 5 bases, 11 bases remained unmatched. The CDR3, as DNA: TGCGCCAGCAGCCCGGAGCTGGAGGGGGCTACTGAAGCTTTCTTT. This gives the protein CASSPELEGATEAFF.

The rearrangement links TRBV28 to TRBJ2-7; D remains unclear. This CDR3 has 14 amino acids. Germline-derived CDR1 and CDR2 are MDHEN and SYDVKM. V lost 3 bases, J lost 1 base, and 10 bases lay in between. The CDR3 sequence is CASSLGTVSYEQYF. DNA for the CDR3: TGTGCCAGCAGTTTGGGTACAGTTTCCTACGAGCAGTACTTC.

The genes are TRBV7-2 and TRBJ2-7, with 9 positions matching TRBD1. Germline CDR1 reads SGHTA; CDR2 reads FQGNSA. V gave up 4 bases and J gave up 2 bases; unmatched junction bases: 3. CDR3 length: 14 amino acids. The CDR3 sequence: CASSSDRGAYEQYF. The CDR3 bases are TGTGCCAGCAGCTCGGACAGGGGAGCCTACGAGCAGTACTTC. Variable domain in full (rest from reference TRBV7-2 and TRBJ2-7): GAGVSQSPSNKVTEKGKDVELRCDPISGHTALYWYRQSLGQGLEFLIYFQGNSAPDKSGLPSDRFSAERTGGSVSTLTIQRTQQEDSAVYLCASSSDRGAYEQYFGPGTRLTVT.

The rearrangement links TRBV25-1 to TRBJ1-4, with 7 bases lining up with TRBD1. After removal of 6 bases from V and 8 bases from J, the junction contained 12 bases not matched to a gene. Germline V gives CDR1 MGHDK, CDR2 SYGVNS. The CDR3 extends over 15 amino acids. The CDR3 region is CASRAGQESTEKLFF. CDR3 in DNA: TGTGCCAGCAGGGCCGGACAGGAAAGTACGGAAAAACTGTTTTTT.

The chain couples TRBV27 to TRBJ1-5; no firm D call. Germline CDR1 is MNHEY and CDR2 is SMNVEV (reference sequence). V dropped 7 bases and J dropped 5 bases, with 15 bases sitting between them. The CDR3 spans 14 residues. CDR3 loop: CASNTSPGDQPQHF. The CDR3 nucleotides are TGTGCCAGCAACACGAGTCCCGGCGATCAGCCCCAGCATTTT.

The rearrangement joins TRBV10-3 to TRBJ2-1, with 15 bases fitting TRBD2. V trimming: 9 bases; J trimming: 9 bases; junction bases outside the gene matches: 9. The CDR3 spans 15 residues. Per the germline V gene, CDR1 is ENHRY and CDR2 is SYGVKD. The CDR3, as DNA: TGTGCCATGAGGACTAGCGGGGGGGACTTCGGTGAGCAGTTCTTC. Amino acids: CAMRTSGGDFGEQFF.